This entry features one TCR beta chain sequence. The antigen is not known. Healthy donors had no documented immune events, such as infections, while sampled. Profiling relied on immunoSEQ multiplex PCR, and the TCRdb table lists in-frame clones only, not all of them. The sample comprises 75,000 to 95,000 clones, 85% of which are singletons, and roughly 4% rests with the top ten. The data were taken from a study of identifying expanded T cells in peripheral blood. Study-wide results and caveats: Over around two and four weeks, about 15 and 18 clones changed, versus approximately 1.2 between replicates.

The length of the CDR3 is 17 residues. The V and J ends lost 2 bases and 4 bases, in that order; junction bases with no gene match: 6. Looked up from germline, CDR1 is KGHSH and CDR2 is LQKENI. Input material: blood. This TCR was sampled from a person between 18 and 75 years old in good health. The chain couples TRBV18 to TRBJ2-6; 9 nucleotides match TRBD1. The CDR3 DNA reads as TGTGCCAGCTCACCAGCCGGGACAGGGAGCGGGGCCAACGTCCTGACTTTC. It specifies CASSPAGTGSGANVLTF.